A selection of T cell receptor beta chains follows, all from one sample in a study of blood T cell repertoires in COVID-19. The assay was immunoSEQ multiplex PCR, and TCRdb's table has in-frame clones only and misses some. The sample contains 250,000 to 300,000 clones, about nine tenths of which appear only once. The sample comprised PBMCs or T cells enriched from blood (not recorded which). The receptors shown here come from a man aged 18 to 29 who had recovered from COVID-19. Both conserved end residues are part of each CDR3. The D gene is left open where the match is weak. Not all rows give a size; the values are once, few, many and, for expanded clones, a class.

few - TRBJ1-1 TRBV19 CASSIGQLNTEAFF TGTGCCAGTAGTATAGGACAGTTGAACACTGAAGCTTTCTTT
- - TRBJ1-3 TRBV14 CASSQRSSGNTIYF TGTGCCAGCAGCCAGCGATCCTCTGGAAACACCATATATTTT
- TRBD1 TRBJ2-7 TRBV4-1 CASSQLTGTGTGGLYEQYF TGCGCCAGCAGCCAACTCACCGGGACCGGGACAGGGGGCTTGTACGAGCAGTACTTC
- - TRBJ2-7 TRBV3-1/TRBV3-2 CASSQAGTESTEQYF TGTGCCAGCAGCCAGGCGGGTACGGAGTCGACGGAACAGTACTTC
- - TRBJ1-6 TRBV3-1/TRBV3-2 CASSKILGGSLHF TGTGCCAGCAGCAAGATTTTGGGGGGATCCCTCCACTTT
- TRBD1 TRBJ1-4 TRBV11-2 CASSKDRVGEKLFF TGTGCCAGCAGCAAAGACAGGGTGGGGGAAAAACTGTTTTTT
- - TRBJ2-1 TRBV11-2 CASSWRTVEQFF TGTGCCAGCAGCTGGAGGACGGTTGAGCAGTTCTTC
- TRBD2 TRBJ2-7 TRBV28 CASSLGGVYEQYF TGTGCCAGCAGTTTGGGAGGGGTCTACGAGCAGTACTTC
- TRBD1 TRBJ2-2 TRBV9 CASSRQGSPNTGELFF TGTGCCAGCAGCCGACAGGGGTCGCCGAACACCGGGGAGCTGTTTTTT
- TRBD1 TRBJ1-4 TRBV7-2 CASSSGRGTGDEKLFF TGTGCCAGCAGCTCAGGCCGCGGGACAGGGGATGAAAAACTGTTTTTT
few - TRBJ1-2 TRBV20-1 CSVWQGGGYTF TGCAGTGTATGGCAGGGAGGCGGCTACACCTTC
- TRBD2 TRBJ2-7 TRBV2 CASSPGLNYEQYF TGTGCCAGCAGCCCGGGACTAAACTACGAGCAGTACTTC
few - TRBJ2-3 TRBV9 CASSTPFGTQYF TGTGCCAGCAGCACCCCCTTCGGTACGCAGTATTTT
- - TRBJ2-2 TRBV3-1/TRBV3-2 CASSPAGNTGELFF TGTGCCAGCAGCCCGGCGGGGAACACCGGGGAGCTGTTTTTT
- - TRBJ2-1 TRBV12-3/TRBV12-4 CASSFVRGWQFF TGTGCCAGCAGTTTCGTCCGGGGGTGGCAGTTCTTC
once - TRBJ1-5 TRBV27 CASSLSREGNQPQHF TGTGCCAGCAGTTTGTCCAGGGAGGGCAATCAGCCCCAGCATTTT
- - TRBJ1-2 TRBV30 CAWDAGLAGYGYTF TGTGCCTGGGACGCAGGACTTGCTGGCTATGGCTACACCTTC
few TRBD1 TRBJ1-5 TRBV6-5 CASSRGTGPNQPQHF TGTGCCAGCAGCCGGGGGACAGGGCCCAATCAGCCCCAGCATTTT
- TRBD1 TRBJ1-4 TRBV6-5 CASSLSGQGNEKLFF TGTGCCAGCAGTCTTTCGGGACAGGGGAATGAAAAACTGTTTTTT
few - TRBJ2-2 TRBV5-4 CASSLKEIEGLFF TGTGCCAGCAGCTTGAAGGAGATAGAGGGGCTGTTTTTT
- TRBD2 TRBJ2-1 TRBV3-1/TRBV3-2 CASSHRGVAGVKDKPEQFF TGTGCCAGCAGCCACCGGGGGGTAGCGGGAGTAAAAGATAAGCCTGAGCAGTTCTTC
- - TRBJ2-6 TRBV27 CASRRGYGANVLTF TGTGCCAGCCGAAGAGGGTATGGGGCCAACGTCCTGACTTTC
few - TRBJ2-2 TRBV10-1 CASSETVQGNTGELFF TGCGCCAGCAGTGAGACGGTCCAGGGGAACACCGGGGAGCTGTTTTTT
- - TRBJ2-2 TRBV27 CASRNRANTGELFF TGTGCCAGCAGAAACAGGGCCAACACCGGGGAGCTGTTTTTT
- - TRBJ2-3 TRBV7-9 CASSGTYTDTQYF TGTGCCAGCAGCGGGACTTACACAGATACGCAGTATTTT
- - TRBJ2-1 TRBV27 CASSLSGLSGNEQFF TGTGCCAGCAGTTTATCGGGCCTCTCCGGCAATGAGCAGTTCTTC
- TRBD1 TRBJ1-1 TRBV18 CASSPSPGQAQIDTEAFF TGTGCCAGCTCACCATCCCCGGGACAGGCCCAGATTGATACTGAAGCTTTCTTT
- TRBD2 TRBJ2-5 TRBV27 CASSLSTSGSAETQYF TGTGCCAGCAGTTTATCGACTAGCGGGAGCGCTGAGACCCAGTACTTC
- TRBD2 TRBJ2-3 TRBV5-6 CASSLVLAGPGTQYF TGTGCCAGCAGCTTGGTGCTAGCGGGGCCGGGTACGCAGTATTTT
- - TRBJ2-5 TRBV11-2 CASSLVGGQETQYF TGTGCCAGCAGCTTAGTGGGGGGCCAAGAGACCCAGTACTTC
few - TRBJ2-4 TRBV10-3 CAISVRGRDIQYF TGTGCCATCAGTGTGCGTGGCCGGGACATTCAGTACTTC
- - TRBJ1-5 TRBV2 CASSEGTPNQPQHF TGTGCCAGCAGTGAGGGGACTCCAAATCAGCCCCAGCATTTT
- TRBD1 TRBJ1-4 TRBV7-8 CASSLSVRGTGLDEVGKLFF TGTGCCAGCAGCTTAAGCGTCCGGGGGACAGGGTTAGATGAAGTTGGAAAACTGTTTTTT
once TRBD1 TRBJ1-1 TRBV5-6 CASSPGQGRGNTEAFF TGTGCCAGCAGCCCTGGACAGGGTAGAGGGAACACTGAAGCTTTCTTT
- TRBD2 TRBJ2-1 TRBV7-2 CASSGRGLAGGNEQFF TGTGCCAGCAGCGGTAGGGGACTAGCGGGGGGTAATGAGCAGTTCTTC
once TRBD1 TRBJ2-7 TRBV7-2 CASSLVAGGDYEQYF TGTGCCAGCAGCTTAGTAGCAGGGGGTGACTACGAGCAGTACTTC
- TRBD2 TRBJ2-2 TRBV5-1 CASGLAGVLGELFF TGCGCCAGCGGACTAGCGGGGGTCCTCGGGGAGCTGTTTTTT
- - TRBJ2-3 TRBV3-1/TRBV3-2 CASSRRGVTDTQYF TGTGCCAGCAGCCGACGGGGAGTCACAGATACGCAGTATTTT
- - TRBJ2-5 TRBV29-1 CSVARPRKRSYQETQYF TGCAGCGTTGCTCGACCTCGGAAGCGCTCGTACCAAGAGACCCAGTACTTC
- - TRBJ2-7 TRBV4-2 CASSQDPSNSYEQYF TGTGCCAGCAGCCAAGATCCGTCTAACTCCTACGAGCAGTACTTC
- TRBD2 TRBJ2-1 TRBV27 CASSRGLVGEQFF TGTGCCAGCAGTCGGGGACTAGTAGGTGAGCAGTTCTTC
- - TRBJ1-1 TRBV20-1 CSAMELFEAFF TGCAGTGCTATGGAGCTTTTTGAAGCTTTCTTT
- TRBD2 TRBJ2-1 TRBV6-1 CASSEPLAGVYNEQFF TGTGCCAGCAGCGAACCCCTAGCGGGGGTCTACAATGAGCAGTTCTTC
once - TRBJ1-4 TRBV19 CASSRRERVDEKLFF TGTGCCAGTAGTAGGAGGGAAAGAGTGGATGAAAAACTGTTTTTT
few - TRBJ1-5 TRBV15 CAGGRGSSNQPQHF TGTGCCGGAGGGAGGGGGAGTTCCAATCAGCCCCAGCATTTT